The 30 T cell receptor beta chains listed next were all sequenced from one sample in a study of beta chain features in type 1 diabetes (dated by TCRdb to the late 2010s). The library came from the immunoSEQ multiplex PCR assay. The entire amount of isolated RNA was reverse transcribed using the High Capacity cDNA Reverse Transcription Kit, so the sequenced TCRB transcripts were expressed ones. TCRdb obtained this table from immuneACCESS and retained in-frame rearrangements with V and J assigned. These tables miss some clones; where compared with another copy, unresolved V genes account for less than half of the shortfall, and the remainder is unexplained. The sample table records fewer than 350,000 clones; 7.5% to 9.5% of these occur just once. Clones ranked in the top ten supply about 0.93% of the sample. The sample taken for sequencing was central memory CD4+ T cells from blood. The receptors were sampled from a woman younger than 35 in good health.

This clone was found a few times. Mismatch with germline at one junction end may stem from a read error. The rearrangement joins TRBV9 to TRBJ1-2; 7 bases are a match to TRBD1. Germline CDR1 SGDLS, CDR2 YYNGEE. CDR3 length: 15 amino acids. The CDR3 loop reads CARSASGQGGRGYTF. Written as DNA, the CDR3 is TGTGCCCGCAGCGCCTCGGGGCAAGGGGGCCGGGGCTACACCTTC.

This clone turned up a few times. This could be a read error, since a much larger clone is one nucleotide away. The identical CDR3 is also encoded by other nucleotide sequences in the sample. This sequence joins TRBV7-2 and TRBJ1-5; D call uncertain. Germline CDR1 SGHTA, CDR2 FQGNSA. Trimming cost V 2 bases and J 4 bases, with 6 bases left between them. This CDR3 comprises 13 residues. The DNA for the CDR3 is TGTGCCAGCAGCTTACGGGGAAATCAGCCCCAGCATTTT. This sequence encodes CASSLRGNQPQHF.

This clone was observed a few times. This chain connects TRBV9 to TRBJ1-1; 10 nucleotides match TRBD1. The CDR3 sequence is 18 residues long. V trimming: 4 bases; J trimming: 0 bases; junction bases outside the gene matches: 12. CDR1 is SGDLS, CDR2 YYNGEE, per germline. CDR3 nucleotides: TGTGCCAGCAGCCCAGACCGGGACAGGGGAGATCTGAACACTGAAGCTTTCTTT. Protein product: CASSPDRDRGDLNTEAFF.

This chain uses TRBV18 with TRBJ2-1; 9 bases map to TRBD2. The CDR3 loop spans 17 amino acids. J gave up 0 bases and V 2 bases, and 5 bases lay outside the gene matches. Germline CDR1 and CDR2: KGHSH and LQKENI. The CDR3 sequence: CASSPGGSGSSYNEQFF. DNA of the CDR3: TGTGCCAGCTCACCAGGGGGTAGCGGGAGCTCCTACAATGAGCAGTTCTTC.

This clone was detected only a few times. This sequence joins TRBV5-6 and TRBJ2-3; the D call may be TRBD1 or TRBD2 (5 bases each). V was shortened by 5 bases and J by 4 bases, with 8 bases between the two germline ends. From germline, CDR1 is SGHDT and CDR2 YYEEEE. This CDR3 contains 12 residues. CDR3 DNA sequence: TGTGCCAGCAGGAGGGGCCCAGATACGCAGTATTTT. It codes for CASRRGPDTQYF. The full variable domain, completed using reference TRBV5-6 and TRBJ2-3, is DAGVTQSPTHLIKTRGQQVTLRCSPKSGHDTVSWYQQALGQGPQFIFQYYEEEERQRGNFPDRFSGHQFPNYSSELNVNALLLGDSALYLCASRRGPDTQYFGPGTRLTVL.

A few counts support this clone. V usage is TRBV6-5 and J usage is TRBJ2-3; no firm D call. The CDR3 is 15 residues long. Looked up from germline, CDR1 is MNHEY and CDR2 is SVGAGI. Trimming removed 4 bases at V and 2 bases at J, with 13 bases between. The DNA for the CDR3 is TGTGCCAGCAGTTTCGACATGTGGAACACAGATACGCAGTATTTT. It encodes CASSFDMWNTDTQYF.

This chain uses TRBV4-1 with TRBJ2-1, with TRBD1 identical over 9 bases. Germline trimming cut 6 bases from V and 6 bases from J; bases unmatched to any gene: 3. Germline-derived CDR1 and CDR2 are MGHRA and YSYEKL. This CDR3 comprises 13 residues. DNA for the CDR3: TGCGCCAGCAGGGACAGGGGAACCAATGAGCAGTTCTTC. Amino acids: CASRDRGTNEQFF.

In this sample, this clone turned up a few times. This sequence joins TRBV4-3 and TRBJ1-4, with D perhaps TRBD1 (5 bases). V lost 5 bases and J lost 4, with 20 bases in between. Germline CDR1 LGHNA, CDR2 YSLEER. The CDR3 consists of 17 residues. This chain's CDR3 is CASSEQQNTGYNEKLFF. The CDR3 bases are TGCGCCAGCAGCGAGCAGCAAAACACAGGATATAATGAAAAACTGTTTTTT.

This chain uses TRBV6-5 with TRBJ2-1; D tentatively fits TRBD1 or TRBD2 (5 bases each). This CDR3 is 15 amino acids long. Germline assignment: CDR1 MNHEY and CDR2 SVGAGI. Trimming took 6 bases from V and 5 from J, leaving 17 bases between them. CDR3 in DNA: TGTGCCAGCAGGCCGCCGGGACCCATCCACAATGAGCAGTTCTTC. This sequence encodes CASRPPGPIHNEQFF.

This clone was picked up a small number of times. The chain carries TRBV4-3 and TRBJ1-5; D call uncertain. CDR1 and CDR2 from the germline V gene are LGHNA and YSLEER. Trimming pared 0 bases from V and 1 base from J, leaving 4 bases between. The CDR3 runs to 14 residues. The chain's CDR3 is CASSQDMSNQPQHF. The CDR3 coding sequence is TGCGCCAGCAGCCAAGATATGAGCAATCAGCCCCAGCATTTT.

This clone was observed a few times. The DNA for the CDR3 is TGTGCCAGCAGTGAAATAGACGGCGGGGCTGTGTATGGCTACACCTTC. Protein product: CASSEIDGGAVYGYTF. The genes are TRBV25-1 and TRBJ1-2, with a tentative D call TRBD1 (5 bases). CDR3 size: 16 residues. Trimming stripped 2 bases from V and 5 bases from J, with 18 bases between. Germline values: CDR1 MGHDK, CDR2 SYGVNS.

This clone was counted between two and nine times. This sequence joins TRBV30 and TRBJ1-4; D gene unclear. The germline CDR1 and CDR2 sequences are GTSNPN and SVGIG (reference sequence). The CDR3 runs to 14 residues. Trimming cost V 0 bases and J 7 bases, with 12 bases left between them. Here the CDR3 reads CAWSVPGVREKLFF. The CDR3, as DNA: TGTGCCTGGAGTGTACCCGGGGTGCGTGAAAAACTGTTTTTT.

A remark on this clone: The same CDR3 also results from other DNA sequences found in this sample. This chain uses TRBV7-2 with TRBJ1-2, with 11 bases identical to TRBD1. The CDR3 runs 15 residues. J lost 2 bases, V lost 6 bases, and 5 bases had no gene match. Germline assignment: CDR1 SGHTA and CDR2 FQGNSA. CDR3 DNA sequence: TGTGCCAGCAGTCTGGGGGACAGGGGGAACTATGGCTACACCTTC. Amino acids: CASSLGDRGNYGYTF.

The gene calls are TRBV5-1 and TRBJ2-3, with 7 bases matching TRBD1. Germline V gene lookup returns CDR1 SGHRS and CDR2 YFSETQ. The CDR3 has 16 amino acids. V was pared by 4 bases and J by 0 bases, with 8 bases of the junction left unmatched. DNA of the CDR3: TGCGCCAGCAGCGGGACAGCTGCCGCTAGCACAGATACGCAGTATTTT. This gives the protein CASSGTAAASTDTQYF.

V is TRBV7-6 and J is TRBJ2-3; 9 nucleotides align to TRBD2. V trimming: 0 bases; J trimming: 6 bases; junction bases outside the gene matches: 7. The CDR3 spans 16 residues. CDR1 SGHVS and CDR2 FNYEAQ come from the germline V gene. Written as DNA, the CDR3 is TGTGCCAGCAGCTTAGCGCCTCGCGGGGGGGGTGATACGCAGTATTTT. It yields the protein CASSLAPRGGGDTQYF.

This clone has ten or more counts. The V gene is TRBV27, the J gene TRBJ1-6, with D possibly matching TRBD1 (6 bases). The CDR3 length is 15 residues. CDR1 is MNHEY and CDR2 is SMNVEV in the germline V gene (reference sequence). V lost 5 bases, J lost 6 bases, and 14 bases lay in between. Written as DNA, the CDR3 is TGTGCCAGCAGTCCGATAGGACAGCTTAATTCACCCCTCCACTTT. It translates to CASSPIGQLNSPLHF.

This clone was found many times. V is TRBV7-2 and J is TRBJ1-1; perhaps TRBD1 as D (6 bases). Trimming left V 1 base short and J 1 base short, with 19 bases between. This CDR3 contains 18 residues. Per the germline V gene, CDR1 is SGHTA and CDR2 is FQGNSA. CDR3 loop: CASSLVPGVTGKNTEAFF. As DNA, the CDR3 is TGTGCCAGCAGCTTAGTCCCAGGGGTTACAGGAAAGAACACTGAAGCTTTCTTT.

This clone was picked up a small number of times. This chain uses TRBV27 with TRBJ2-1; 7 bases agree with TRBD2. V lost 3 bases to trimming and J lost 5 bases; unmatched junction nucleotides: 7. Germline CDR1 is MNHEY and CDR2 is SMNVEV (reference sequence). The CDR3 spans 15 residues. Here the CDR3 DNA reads TGTGCCAGCAGTTTTCTGCGGGAGACCCACAATGAGCAGTTCTTC. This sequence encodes CASSFLRETHNEQFF.

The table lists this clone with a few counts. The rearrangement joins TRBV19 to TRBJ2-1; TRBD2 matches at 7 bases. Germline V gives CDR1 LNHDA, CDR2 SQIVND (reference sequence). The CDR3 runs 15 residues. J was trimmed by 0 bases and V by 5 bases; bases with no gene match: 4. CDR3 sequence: CASSLSGNSYNEQFF. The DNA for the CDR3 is TGTGCCAGTAGTCTAAGCGGGAACTCCTACAATGAGCAGTTCTTC.

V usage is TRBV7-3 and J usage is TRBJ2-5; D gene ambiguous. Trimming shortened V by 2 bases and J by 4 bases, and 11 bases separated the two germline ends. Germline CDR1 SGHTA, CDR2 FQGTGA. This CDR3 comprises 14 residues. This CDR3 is CASSLDGLLETQYF. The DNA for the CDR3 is TGTGCCAGCAGCTTAGATGGTCTATTAGAGACCCAGTACTTC. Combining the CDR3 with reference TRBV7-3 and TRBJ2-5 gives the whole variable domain GAGVSQTPSNKVTEKGKYVELRCDPISGHTALYWYRQSLGQGPEFLIYFQGTGAADDSGLPNDRFFAVRPEGSVSTLKIQRTERGDSAVYLCASSLDGLLETQYFGPGTRLLVL.

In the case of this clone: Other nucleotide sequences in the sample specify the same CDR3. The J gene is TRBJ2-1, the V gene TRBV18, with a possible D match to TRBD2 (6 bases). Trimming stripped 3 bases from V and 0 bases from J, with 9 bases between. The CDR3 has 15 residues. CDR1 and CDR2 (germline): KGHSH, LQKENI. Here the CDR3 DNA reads TGTGCCAGCTCACCTGGAGGGGCCTCCTACAATGAGCAGTTCTTC. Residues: CASSPGGASYNEQFF.

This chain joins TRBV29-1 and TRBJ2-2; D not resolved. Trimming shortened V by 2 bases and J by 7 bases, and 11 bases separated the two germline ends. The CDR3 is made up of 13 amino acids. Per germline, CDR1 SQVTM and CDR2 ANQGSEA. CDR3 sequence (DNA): TGCAGCGTTGAATTGACTTTAGACGGGGAGCTGTTTTTT. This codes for CSVELTLDGELFF.

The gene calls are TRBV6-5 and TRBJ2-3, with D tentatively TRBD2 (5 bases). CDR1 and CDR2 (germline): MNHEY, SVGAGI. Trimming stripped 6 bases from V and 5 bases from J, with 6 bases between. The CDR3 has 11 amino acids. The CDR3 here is CASREEDTQYF. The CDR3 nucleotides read TGTGCCAGCAGGGAGGAAGATACGCAGTATTTT.

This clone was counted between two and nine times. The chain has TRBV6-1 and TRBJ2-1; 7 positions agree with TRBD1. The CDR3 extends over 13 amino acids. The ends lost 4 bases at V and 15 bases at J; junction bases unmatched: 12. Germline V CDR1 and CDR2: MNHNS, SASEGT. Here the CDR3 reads CASSANRGLVPFF. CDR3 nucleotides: TGTGCCAGCAGTGCAAACAGGGGCCTCGTTCCGTTCTTC.

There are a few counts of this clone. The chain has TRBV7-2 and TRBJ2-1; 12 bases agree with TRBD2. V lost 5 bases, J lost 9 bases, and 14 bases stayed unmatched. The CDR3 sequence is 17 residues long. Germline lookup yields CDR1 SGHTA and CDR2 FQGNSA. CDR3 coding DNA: TGTGCCAGCAGCAGAGAGAGATTACTAGCGGGAGGTGGTGAGCAGTTCTTC. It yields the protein CASSRERLLAGGGEQFF.

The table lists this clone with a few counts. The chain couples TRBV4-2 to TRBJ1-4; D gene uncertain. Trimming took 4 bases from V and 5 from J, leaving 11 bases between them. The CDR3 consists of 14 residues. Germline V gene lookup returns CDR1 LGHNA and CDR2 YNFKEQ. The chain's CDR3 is CASSRLTENEKLFF. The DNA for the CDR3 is TGTGCCAGCAGCCGCCTGACTGAGAATGAAAAACTGTTTTTT.

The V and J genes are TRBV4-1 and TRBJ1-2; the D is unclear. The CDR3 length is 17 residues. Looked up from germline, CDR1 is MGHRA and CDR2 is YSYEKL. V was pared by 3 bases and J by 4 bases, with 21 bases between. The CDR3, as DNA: TGCGCCAGCAGCCATGGCCCCGTTAGGAAACTAAGCTATGGCTACACCTTC. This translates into CASSHGPVRKLSYGYTF.

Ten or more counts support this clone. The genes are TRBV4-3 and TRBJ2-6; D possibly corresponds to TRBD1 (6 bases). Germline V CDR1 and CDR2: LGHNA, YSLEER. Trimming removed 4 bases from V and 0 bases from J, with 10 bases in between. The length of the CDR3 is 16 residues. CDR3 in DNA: TGCGCCAGCAGCCCGGGACATTTCTCTGGGGCCAACGTCCTGACTTTC. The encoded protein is CASSPGHFSGANVLTF.

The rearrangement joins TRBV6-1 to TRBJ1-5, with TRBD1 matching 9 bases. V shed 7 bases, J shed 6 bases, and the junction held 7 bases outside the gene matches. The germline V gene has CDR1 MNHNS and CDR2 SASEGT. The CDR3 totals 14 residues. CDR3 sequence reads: CASKGQGVSQPQHF. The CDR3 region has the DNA TGTGCCAGCAAGGGACAGGGAGTCTCTCAGCCCCAGCATTTT.

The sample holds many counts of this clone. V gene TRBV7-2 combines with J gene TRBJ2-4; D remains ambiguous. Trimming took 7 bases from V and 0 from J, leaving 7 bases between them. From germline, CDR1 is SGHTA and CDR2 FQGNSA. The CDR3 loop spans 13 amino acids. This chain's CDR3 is CASTSGAKNIQYF. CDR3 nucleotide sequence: TGTGCCAGCACCTCTGGAGCCAAAAACATTCAGTACTTC.